This entry features one T cell receptor beta chain sequence. Its antigen target is currently unknown. No base-level quality is on record; no much larger clone is a single base apart. To prepare the library, 5' RACE was applied. Sequenced on an Illumina HiSeq 2000. A universal primer binding site was introduced by template switching, and a unique molecular identifier was present in the final cDNA, enabling accurate counting of TCR cDNA molecules. First-strand cDNA for TCR alpha and beta chains was synthesized from specific primers in the conserved constant-segment region. To control for contamination, each cDNA library was double barcoded with a SMART-Mk sample barcode plus Illumina barcodes. Two successive PCR steps introduced TruSeq adapter sequences along with Illumina sample barcodes. Sequencing of the TCR alpha and beta cDNA libraries was done on the Illumina HiSeq platform using custom primers. For the original study's pipeline: MiGEC was used to process raw reads and extract unique molecular identifiers, and MiXCR was used to find CDR3 positions. Recombination models were inferred per individual with the repgenHMM and IGoR tools using an EM algorithm. The analysis of shared clonotypes was done with the tcR package in R, with sharing normalized by the product of cloneset sizes. To study raw recombination without the effects of thymic and clonal selection, out-of-frame nonproductive sequences were analyzed. The raw public reads went through TCRdb reprocessing: fastp at Q25, MiXCR clone calling, in-frame beta chains kept. Each CDR3 protein appears once, grouped with its most common genes and DNA. Clone size and V and J calls follow TCRdb, not the original study. The sample contains 700,000 to 950,000 distinct CDR3 sequences, approximately 13% of them found a single time. Jointly, the top ten make up under 2% of the sample.

The entry originates in a study of identical twins (dated by TCRdb to between 2015 and 2016). For the study in its entirety: To test whether fetal clonotypes persist, this study deep-sequenced TCR alpha and beta repertoires from monozygotic twins, from unrelated adults of various ages, and from cord blood. To rule out contamination, the twin experiments were replicated at different times with different library preparation protocols. General study outcomes and caveats: Recombination models systematically underestimated out-of-frame TCR alpha sharing in monozygotic twins but agreed with sharing between unrelated individuals. Because the same donors could not be followed over many years, the conclusions relied on cross-sectional statistical analysis. The excess sharing between twins in beta out-of-frame sequences was weaker because fewer shared sequences reduced the signal-to-noise ratio. Abundant cord blood beta clonotypes had fewer insertions, young adult naive repertoires showed a similar but weaker trend, and memory repertoires showed no such trend. Compared with coincidental sharing between unrelated individuals, out-of-frame TCR alpha sequences shared between twins had an excess of sequences with low generation probability. Zero-insertion analyses could be partly confounded by invariant T cells such as MAIT and iNKT, though diverse VJ usage argued against such confounding for most clonotypes.

Every donor was a healthy Caucasian. Three pairs of female monozygotic twins, all aged about 18 to 30 years, were included in the twin cohort. RNA for TCR libraries was isolated from peripheral blood mononuclear cells. V is shortened by 2 bases, J by 4 bases, and the region joining them spans 14 bases. The CDR3 spans 14 residues, from the cysteine through the phenylalanine. Only the CDR3 DNA stays, 42 bases, in frame from base 1. The germline V gene (reference sequence) provides CDR1 DFQATT and CDR2 SNEGSKA. These data were also reused for a study on yellow fever vaccine responses in identical twins. The second study, in turn, reports: According to the authors, in identical twins the way T cells responded to vaccination appeared partly convergent and partly personalized. The study precisely tracked vaccine-responding T cell clones in identical twins.

The sequence came from a woman between 18 and 30 years old in good health. This chain is built from TRBV20-1 and TRBJ2-5; a weak D assignment points to TRBD2 (6 bases agree). The specimen sequenced was PBMCs. The DNA is as follows: TGCAGTGCTAGAAAGGCGGGACTGACAGAGACCCAGTACTTC. It is translated as CSARKAGLTETQYF.